This TCR beta chain was found in a study of metastatic and nonmetastatic thyroid tumors. Study at large: Repertoires were compared across blood and tumor or nodule tissue from malignant and benign thyroid patients.

Original handling: Clinicopathological groups of papillary thyroid cancer showed CDR3 differences that were used to build a distant-metastasis classifier. TCRdb re-clonotyped the PCR reads through MiXCR. The V and J calls reflect TCRdb's pipeline rather than the authors' work. The top ten hold 16% of the sample, which has about 9,400 clones, approximately 31% seen once. Prior to thyroid surgery, none of the patients had received any treatment. Per the germline V gene, CDR1 is DFQATT and CDR2 is SNEGSKA (reference sequence). Trimming pared 5 bases from V and 10 bases from J, leaving 16 bases between. The CDR3 has 12 amino acids.

The sample was adjacent normal tissue. This clonotype was obtained from a female donor with papillary thyroid cancer or a benign thyroid nodule (not recorded which). Some clones in this sample may be carry-over from other donors' samples. J is TRBJ2-3 and V is TRBV20-1; D possibly corresponds to TRBD2 (5 bases). The CDR3 bases are TGCAGTGCTTGGACTTATAGTGACGCGCAGTATTTT. It is translated as CSAWTYSDAQYF.